The present T cell receptor beta chain was sequenced within a study of T cell responses to AZD1222 COVID-19 vaccine. This clone was picked up a small number of times. The CDR3 runs 12 residues. Germline values: CDR1 MNHEY, CDR2 SMNVEV (reference sequence). V shed 5 bases and J shed 6 bases, with 11 bases lying between them. Libraries were prepared by immunoSEQ multiplex PCR; TCRdb keeps only in-frame clonotypes and omits some of them. The sample holds approximately 200,000 clones, 85% to 95% seen once. The V and J genes are TRBV27 and TRBJ2-7, with TRBD1 as a possible D gene (6 bases). This sequence originates from an adult in good health. This specimen consisted of peripheral blood, obtained on day 0 of AZD1222 vaccination. The CDR3 DNA reads TGTGCCAGCAGTCGGCAGGGGTTCGAGCAGTACTTC. It encodes CASSRQGFEQYF.